What follows describes a single T cell receptor beta chain. The target of this receptor is not known. Base quality data are lacking; no much larger clone is found one base away. The immunoSEQ Assay, a bias-controlled multiplex PCR, was used to amplify TCRbeta CDR3 regions from genomic DNA. The original methods were these. Within the assay, amplification of reference gene primers was used to estimate how many nucleated cells each sample contained. Sequence reads were collapsed and filtered to measure the absolute abundance of every unique TCRbeta CDR3 rearrangement. For each sample, productive Simpson clonality was calculated as the square root of Simpson's diversity index over productive rearrangements. Drawn from immuneACCESS, this table holds only the in-frame rearrangements with V and J called that TCRdb kept. Clones are partly lost; checked studies trace under half to an unresolved V gene and leave the rest unexplained. From that table come the V and J calls and clone size; the DNA was used to work out D and trimming. For this sample the table gives approximately 80,000 clones, of which 65% to 85% were detected only once. The ten largest make up approximately 15% of the sample.

This sample is part of a study of blood T cell repertoires in COVID-19 (dated by TCRdb to the early 2020s). For the study in its entirety: Samples from collaborators originated in the United States, Italy and Spain and spanned both the acute and convalescent phases of COVID-19. The prospective study material was composed of cDNA or gDNA derived from T cells, B-cell-depleted T cells, or PBMCs. Deeply sampled blood TCRbeta repertoires from subjects exposed to, actively infected with, or recovered from COVID-19 were included in the dataset. The repertoires were released in a freely available public database meant as a resource for research on the immune response to SARS-CoV-2. The samples were drawn from the first 160 participants of the ongoing ImmuneRACE study and from roughly 1,300 subjects provided by 6 global collaborators. Nearly every sample came with metadata listing a de-identified subject ID, COVID-19 status, age in years and sex. Where HLA class I and class II types were available, the types were taken from metadata supplied by the sample provider, not from assay-based typing. General findings and caveats noted by the study authors: Clinical and demographic metadata were provided uncurated, with the amount varying by source and participant.

Collaborating institutions collected whole blood in K2EDTA tubes following their own protocols. For TCRbeta analysis, collaborators shipped samples in one of three forms: frozen whole blood, isolated PBMCs, or DNA extracted from either of those sample types. Sequences SQVTM (CDR1) and ANQGSEA (CDR2) are obtained from the germline V gene. V loses 6 bases of germline sequence and J loses 12 bases, and the interval between the two ends is 17 bases. The CDR3 contains 11 residues, cysteine and phenylalanine counted. Just CDR3 DNA is preserved here, 33 bases in frame from base 1. The clonotype was recovered from a man between 65 and 85 years old with active or convalescent COVID-19. The chain is assembled from TRBV29-1 and TRBJ1-2; the best D guess is TRBD1, with 6 bases matching. Sequenced material: peripheral blood. CDR3 region: CSVARQELHTF. The sequenced DNA: TGCAGCGTGGCACGACAGGAATTGCACACCTTC.